Presented here are 7 T cell receptor beta chains from one specimen sequenced in a study of shared T cell receptors in the human thymus. Produced via immunoSEQ multiplex PCR; TCRdb's table is partial and in-frame only. The profile shows about 660,000 clones, 85% to 90% of them singletons. This same sample was also part of a study on human thymus T cells.

The specimen sequenced was thymocytes. The receptors originated from a boy in the first two years of life with a congenital heart defect.

J is TRBJ1-2 and V is TRBV6-5, with a possible D match to TRBD1 (6 bases). Germline V gene data show CDR1 as MNHEY and CDR2 as SVGAGI. V lost 7 bases and J 1 base, leaving 13 bases between the germline ends. This CDR3 spans 14 amino acids. The CDR3 reads CASTEKGGNYGYTF. CDR3 coding DNA: TGTGCCAGCACCGAAAAAGGGGGTAACTATGGCTACACCTTC.

V is TRBV11-2 and J is TRBJ2-1; 7 bases are a match to TRBD2. J lost 4 bases, V lost 1 base, and 13 bases had no gene match. Germline V gene lookup returns CDR1 SGHAT and CDR2 FQNNGV. CDR3 length: 18 amino acids. This CDR3 reads CASSLVGGTLAPYNEQFF. The DNA for the CDR3 is TGTGCCAGCAGCTTAGTTGGGGGTACACTAGCGCCTTACAATGAGCAGTTCTTC.

This clone occurred a few times. V usage is TRBV7-9 and J usage is TRBJ1-3; TRBD1 is a possible D gene (5 bases). This CDR3 contains 17 residues. Trimming shortened V by 5 bases and J by 0 bases, and 17 bases separated the two germline ends. Germline V lookup: CDR1 SEHNR, CDR2 FQNEAQ (reference sequence). The CDR3, as DNA: TGTGCCAGCAGCCCGGGGGAAAGGCTGACCTCTGGAAACACCATATATTTT. Encoded protein: CASSPGERLTSGNTIYF.

V gene TRBV30 combines with J gene TRBJ2-3; 16 bases agree with TRBD2. CDR1 and CDR2 (germline): GTSNPN, SVGIG (reference sequence). The CDR3 has 15 residues. Unmatched junction bases numbered 3, after V lost 8 bases and J lost 1 base. Here the CDR3 reads CAGTSGRAGTDTQYF. CDR3 nucleotide sequence: TGTGCCGGGACTAGCGGGAGGGCGGGCACAGATACGCAGTATTTT.

This chain connects TRBV10-2 to TRBJ1-1, with 7 bases fitting TRBD1. This CDR3 contains 15 residues. Germline V gene lookup returns CDR1 WSHSY and CDR2 SAAADI. The V gene end was trimmed by 6 bases and the J gene end by 2 bases; junction bases not matched to a gene: 9. DNA for the CDR3: TGCGCCAGCAGGCCCCCCGACAGGGCTAACACTGAAGCTTTCTTT. Its protein product is CASRPPDRANTEAFF.

V usage is TRBV28 and J usage is TRBJ2-1; 7 bases match TRBD2. J lost 8 bases, V lost 3 bases, and 10 bases had no gene match. Germline V CDR1 and CDR2: MDHEN, SYDVKM. There are 15 residues in the CDR3. CDR3 DNA: TGTGCCAGCAGTTTCTGGGGCAGAGGACTAGATGAGCAGTTCTTC. Its translation: CASSFWGRGLDEQFF.

The chain couples TRBV9 to TRBJ2-7; no definite D call. This CDR3 is 14 amino acids long. Trimming took 4 bases from V and 4 from J, leaving 15 bases between them. Germline CDR1 and CDR2: SGDLS and YYNGEE. The CDR3 loop reads CASSPRLEVYEQYF. As DNA, the CDR3 is TGTGCCAGCAGCCCCAGACTTGAGGTGTACGAGCAGTACTTC.